The sample holds many counts of the clone carrying this T cell receptor (beta chain). This record comes from a study of T cells in Graves' hyperthyroidism and ophthalmopathy. Researchers took RNA transcripts and amplified the TCR beta CDR3 regions from them. The HTBI primer set served for first-round RT-PCR of the TCR CDR3. Each CDR3 protein is one row after TCRdb ran MiXCR on the multiplex PCR reads. The table includes under 350,000 distinct CDR3 sequences, roughly 15% detected once. CDR1 and CDR2 (germline): DFQATT, SNEGSKA (reference sequence). V lost 0 bases, J lost 7 bases, and 16 bases lay in between. The CDR3 covers 15 residues.

Sequences were obtained from blood. The V and J genes are TRBV20-1 and TRBJ1-5; possibly TRBD1 for D (6 bases). The source is a woman aged 40 to 50 with Graves' hyperthyroidism. The DNA of the CDR3 is TGCAGTGCTAGAGAGGTTGGTGGGGGCGGCCAGCCCCAGCATTTT. Protein: CSAREVGGGGQPQHF.